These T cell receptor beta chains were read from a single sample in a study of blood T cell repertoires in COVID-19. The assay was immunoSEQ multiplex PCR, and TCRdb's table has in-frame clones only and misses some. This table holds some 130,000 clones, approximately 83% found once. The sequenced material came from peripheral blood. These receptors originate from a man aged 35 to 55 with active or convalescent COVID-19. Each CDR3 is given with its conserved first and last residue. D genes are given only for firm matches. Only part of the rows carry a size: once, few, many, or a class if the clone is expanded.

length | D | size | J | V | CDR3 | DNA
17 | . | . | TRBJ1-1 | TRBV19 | CASSPRDWTYMNTEAFF | TGTGCCAGTAGTCCAAGGGACTGGACATACATGAACACTGAAGCTTTCTTT
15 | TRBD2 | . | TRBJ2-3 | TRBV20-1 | CSASSPQRGTDTQYF | TGCAGTGCTAGTTCCCCACAGCGGGGAACAGATACGCAGTATTTT
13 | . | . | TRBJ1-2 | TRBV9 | CASSVGADYGYTF | TGTGCCAGCAGCGTGGGGGCGGACTATGGCTACACCTTC
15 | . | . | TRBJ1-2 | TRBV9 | CASTPGAGRFDGYTF | TGTGCCAGCACCCCGGGAGCTGGACGGTTCGATGGCTACACCTTC
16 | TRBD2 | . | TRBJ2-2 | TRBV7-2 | CASRDVRGGTTGELFF | TGTGCCAGCAGAGACGTCCGGGGGGGGACAACCGGGGAGCTGTTTTTT
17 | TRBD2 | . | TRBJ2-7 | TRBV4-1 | CASSQEGSGGRSYEQYF | TGCGCCAGCAGCCAAGAGGGGAGCGGGGGCCGATCCTACGAGCAGTACTTC
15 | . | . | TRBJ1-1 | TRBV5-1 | CASSRPTRENTEAFF | TGCGCCAGCAGCCGACCAACCAGGGAGAACACTGAAGCTTTCTTT
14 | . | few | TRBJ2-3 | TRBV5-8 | CASSLGQDTDTQYF | TGTGCCAGCAGCTTGGGACAGGACACAGATACGCAGTATTTT
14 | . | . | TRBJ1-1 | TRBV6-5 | CASTLTGVNTEAFF | TGTGCCAGCACCTTGACAGGTGTGAACACTGAAGCTTTCTTT
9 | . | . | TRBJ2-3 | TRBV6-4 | CASCSTQYF | TGTGCCAGCTGTAGTACGCAGTATTTT
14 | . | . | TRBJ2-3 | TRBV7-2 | CASSLGPYTDTQYF | TGTGCCAGCAGCTTAGGGCCATACACAGATACGCAGTATTTT
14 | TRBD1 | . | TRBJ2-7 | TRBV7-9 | CASSSDRQSYEQYF | TGTGCCAGCAGTTCGGACAGGCAATCCTACGAGCAGTACTTC
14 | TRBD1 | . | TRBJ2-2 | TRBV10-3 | CALKSGGNTGELFF | TGTGCCCTCAAGTCAGGGGGGAACACCGGGGAGCTGTTTTTT
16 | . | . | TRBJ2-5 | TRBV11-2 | CASSLVLTGVRETQYF | TGTGCCAGCAGCTTAGTTTTGACAGGAGTTCGGGAGACCCAGTACTTC
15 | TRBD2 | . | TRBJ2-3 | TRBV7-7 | CASSSGGDPSSTQYF | TGTGCCAGCAGCTCCGGGGGGGACCCGTCTTCTACGCAGTATTTT
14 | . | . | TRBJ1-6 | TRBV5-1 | CASSSPGDGRPLHF | TGCGCCAGCAGCTCGCCTGGAGACGGCCGGCCCCTCCACTTT
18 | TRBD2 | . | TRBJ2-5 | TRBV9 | CASINPGLAGGPQETQYF | TGTGCCAGCATCAACCCAGGGCTAGCGGGGGGGCCTCAGGAGACCCAGTACTTC
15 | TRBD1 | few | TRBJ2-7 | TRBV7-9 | CASSPTGTGGHEQYF | TGTGCCAGCAGCCCCACAGGGACAGGGGGGCACGAGCAGTACTTC
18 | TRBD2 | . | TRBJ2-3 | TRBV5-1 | CASSLVPSGGAGTDTQYF | TGCGCCAGCAGCTTGGTACCTAGCGGGGGGGCGGGCACAGATACGCAGTATTTT
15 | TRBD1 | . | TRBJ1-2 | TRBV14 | CASSLGQGAYYGYTF | TGTGCCAGCAGCCTGGGACAGGGGGCCTACTATGGCTACACCTTC
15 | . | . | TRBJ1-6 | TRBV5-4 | CASSSGTPIDSPLHF | TGTGCCAGCAGCTCCGGGACACCCATTGATTCACCCCTCCACTTT
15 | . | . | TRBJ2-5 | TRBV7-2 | CASSLSFNREETQYF | TGTGCCAGCAGCTTAAGTTTTAACAGGGAAGAGACCCAGTACTTC
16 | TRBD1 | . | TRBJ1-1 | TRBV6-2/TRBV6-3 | CASSIPGQAMNTEAFF | TGTGCCAGCAGTATCCCGGGACAGGCTATGAACACTGAAGCTTTCTTT
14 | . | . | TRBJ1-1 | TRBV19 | CASSRQVWNTEAFF | TGTGCCAGTAGTAGACAGGTTTGGAACACTGAAGCTTTCTTT
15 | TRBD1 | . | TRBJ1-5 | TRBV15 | CATSRDRTGFQPQHF | TGTGCCACCAGCAGAGATCGGACAGGTTTTCAGCCCCAGCATTTT
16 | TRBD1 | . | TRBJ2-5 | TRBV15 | CATRPGQGRVQETQYF | TGTGCCACCAGACCAGGACAGGGCCGAGTCCAAGAGACCCAGTACTTC
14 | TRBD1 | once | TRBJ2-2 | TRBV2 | CASTKDRETGELFF | TGTGCCAGCACCAAGGACAGGGAAACCGGGGAGCTGTTTTTT
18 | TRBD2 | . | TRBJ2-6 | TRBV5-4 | CASSLPGLAMAGANVLTF | TGTGCCAGCAGCTTACCGGGACTAGCTATGGCCGGGGCCAACGTCCTGACTTTC
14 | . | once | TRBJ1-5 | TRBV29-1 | CSVTTGNSNQPQHF | TGCAGCGTGACGACAGGCAATAGCAATCAGCCCCAGCATTTT
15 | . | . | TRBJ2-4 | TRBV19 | CASTARTGTKNIQYF | TGTGCCAGTACCGCCAGGACGGGGACCAAAAACATTCAGTACTTC
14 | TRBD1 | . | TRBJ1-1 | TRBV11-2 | CASSQERTGVKAFF | TGTGCCAGCAGCCAGGAGCGGACAGGGGTAAAAGCTTTCTTT
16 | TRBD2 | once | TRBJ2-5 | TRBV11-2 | CASSPTPGLGTKTQYF | TGTGCCAGCAGTCCTACCCCGGGACTAGGGACGAAGACCCAGTACTTC
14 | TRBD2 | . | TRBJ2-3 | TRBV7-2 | CASSLGGGLDTQYF | TGTGCCAGCAGCCTCGGCGGGGGGTTAGATACGCAGTATTTT
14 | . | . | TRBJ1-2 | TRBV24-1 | CATSDSTKNYGYTF | TGTGCCACCAGTGACAGTACAAAGAACTATGGCTACACCTTC
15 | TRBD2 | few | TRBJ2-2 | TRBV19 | CASGSSGGNTGELFF | TGTGCCAGTGGATCTAGCGGGGGAAACACCGGGGAGCTGTTTTTT
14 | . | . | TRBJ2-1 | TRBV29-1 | CSVDWQGSGNEQFF | TGCAGCGTTGACTGGCAGGGGTCGGGAAATGAGCAGTTCTTC
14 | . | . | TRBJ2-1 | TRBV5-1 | CASSLAEGYNEQFF | TGCGCCAGCAGCTTAGCGGAGGGGTACAATGAGCAGTTCTTC
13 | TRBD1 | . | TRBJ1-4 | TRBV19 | CASMGQNIEKLFF | TGTGCCAGTATGGGACAGAACATTGAAAAACTGTTTTTT
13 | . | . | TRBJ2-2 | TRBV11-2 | CASSFRDTGELFF | TGTGCCAGCAGCTTTCGAGACACCGGGGAGCTGTTTTTT
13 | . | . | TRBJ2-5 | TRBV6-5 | CASHTQGLETQYF | TGTGCCAGTCATACTCAGGGGTTAGAGACCCAGTACTTC
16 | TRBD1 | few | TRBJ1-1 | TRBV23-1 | CASSQCGQVLNTEAFF | TGCGCCAGCAGTCAATGCGGACAGGTGTTGAACACTGAAGCTTTCTTT
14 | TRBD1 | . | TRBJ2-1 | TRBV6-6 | CASSLDRGNDEQFF | TGTGCCAGCAGCCTGGACAGGGGGAACGATGAGCAGTTCTTC
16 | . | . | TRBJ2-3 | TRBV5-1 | CASSRGGRERQDTQYF | TGCGCCAGCAGCAGGGGAGGCAGGGAACGTCAAGATACGCAGTATTTT
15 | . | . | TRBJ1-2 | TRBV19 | CASSAPGQANYGYTF | TGTGCCAGTAGTGCCCCGGGACAAGCTAACTATGGCTACACCTTC
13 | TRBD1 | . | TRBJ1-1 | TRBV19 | CASAGQGGAEAFF | TGTGCCAGCGCGGGACAGGGGGGCGCTGAAGCTTTCTTT
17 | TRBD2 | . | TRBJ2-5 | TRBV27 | CASSSLGTSGGEETQYF | TGTGCCAGCAGTTCTCTGGGGACTAGCGGGGGGGAAGAGACCCAGTACTTC
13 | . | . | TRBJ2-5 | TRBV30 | CAWGRGTQETQYF | TGTGCCTGGGGGAGAGGAACCCAAGAGACCCAGTACTTC
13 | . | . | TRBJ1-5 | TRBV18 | CASSTKSNQPQHF | TGTGCCAGCTCAACAAAGAGCAATCAGCCCCAGCATTTT
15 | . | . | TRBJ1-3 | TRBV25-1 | CARSGTVCSGNTIYF | TGTGCCAGAAGCGGGACCGTATGCTCTGGAAACACCATATATTTT
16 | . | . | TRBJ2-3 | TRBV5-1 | CASSFKGGHSTDTQYF | TGCGCCAGCAGCTTTAAAGGGGGACATAGCACAGATACGCAGTATTTT
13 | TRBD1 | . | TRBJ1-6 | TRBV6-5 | CASRGQGNSPLHF | TGTGCCAGCAGGGGACAGGGGAATTCACCCCTCCACTTT
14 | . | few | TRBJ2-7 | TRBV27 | CASSSGQSSYEQYF | TGTGCCAGCAGTTCCGGACAGAGCTCCTACGAGCAGTACTTC
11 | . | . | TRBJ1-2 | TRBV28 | CASNSNYGYTF | TGTGCCAGCAACAGTAACTATGGCTACACCTTC
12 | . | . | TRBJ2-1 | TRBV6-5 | CASEDSHNEQFF | TGTGCCAGCGAGGACAGTCACAATGAGCAGTTCTTC
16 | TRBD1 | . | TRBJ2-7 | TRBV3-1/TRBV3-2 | CASSQLGTGRTYEQYF | TGTGCCAGCAGCCAACTCGGGACAGGGAGAACCTACGAGCAGTACTTC
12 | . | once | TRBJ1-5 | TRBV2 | CASSPGGEPQHF | TGTGCCAGCAGCCCGGGGGGGGAGCCCCAGCATTTT
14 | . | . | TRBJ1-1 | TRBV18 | CASSQVAGAAEAFF | TGTGCCAGCTCACAAGTGGCGGGGGCGGCTGAAGCTTTCTTT